This T cell receptor beta chain was profiled in a study of glioma-infiltrating T cells after dendritic cell vaccination. Profiled with immunoSEQ multiplex PCR; TCRdb holds only in-frame clones, not every one. This sample yields approximately 82,000 clones, of which 70% to 90% are seen a single time; approximately 2.9% belongs to the top ten. CDR3 size: 15 residues. CDR1 MNHNY and CDR2 SVGAGI come from the germline V gene (reference sequence). Trimming cost V 0 bases and J 7 bases, with 16 bases left between them. The chain has TRBV6-6 and TRBJ2-7, with a possible D match to TRBD2 (6 bases). The receptor's source is a human donor with glioblastoma. Material: blood, obtained before dendritic cell vaccination. This CDR3 reads CASSYSGGLSREQYF. The CDR3 DNA is TGTGCCAGCAGTTACTCGGGAGGTCTTTCCCGGGAGCAGTACTTC.